This entry concerns a single TCR beta chain. Its antigen is still unknown. A sample-barcoded 5' primer and a J-beta primer mix were used in a second PCR of roughly 6 to 11 cycles. Every sample gave at least 3 million paired-end reads containing CDR3. In TCRdb, the 5' RACE reads were re-called with MiXCR into one record per CDR3 protein. The sample carries over 1,500,000 distinct CDR3 sequences, about 39% recorded once. The data belong to a study of blood T cells in healthy people across ages. The study, taken as a whole, reports: It was the long-lived donors that had more naive CD4+ cells and higher diversity than aged donors. Changes seen in expanded clonotypes were possibly confounded by donor CMV status left unknown.

This sequence was found in a human donor in good health. What was sequenced was blood.

The CDR3: CASSRSWDPTYEQYF. CDR3 sequence (DNA): TGTGCCAGCAGCCGTTCTTGGGACCCAACCTACGAGCAGTACTTC. The rearrangement joins TRBV7-2 to TRBJ2-7, with D perhaps being TRBD1 or TRBD2 (5 bases each). V lost 5 bases, J lost 2 bases, and 16 bases lay in between. This CDR3 region has 15 residues. Germline V CDR1 and CDR2: SGHTA, FQGNSA.